Following are 23 T cell receptor beta chains from one sample sequenced in a study of OX40 agonist ivuxolimab in advanced cancers. The repertoire was sequenced with immunoSEQ multiplex PCR; TCRdb's copy has only in-frame clones and lacks some. Seen here are around 30,000 clones, 75% to 90% observed once, and the top ten hold approximately 28%. Sequencing was performed on CD4+ or CD8+ T cells sorted from blood, taken in a trial of the OX40 agonist ivuxolimab. These receptor sequences come from an adult with an advanced solid tumor such as melanoma, head and neck, liver or kidney cancer.

The chain has TRBV7-6 and TRBJ2-5; no clear D. CDR3 length: 14 amino acids. Germline CDR1 SGHVS, CDR2 FNYEAQ. The ends were cut back, 1 base at V and 0 bases at J, with 6 bases in the middle. CDR3 sequence: CASSLEVYQETQYF. The CDR3 coding sequence is TGTGCCAGCAGCTTAGAAGTTTACCAAGAGACCCAGTACTTC.

This chain joins TRBV4-1 and TRBJ2-3, with D possibly TRBD2 on 5 matching bases. Trimming removed 4 bases at V and 11 bases at J, with 16 bases between. CDR3 length: 13 amino acids. Germline V gene lookup returns CDR1 MGHRA and CDR2 YSYEKL. This chain's CDR3 is CASSRQTTYGQYF. CDR3 nucleotide sequence: TGCGCCAGCAGCCGTCAGACTACGTACGGGCAGTATTTT.

Turning to this clone: This CDR3 is also generated by other DNA sequences in the sample. The chain employs TRBV7-9 and TRBJ2-7; no reliable D call. This CDR3 has 12 residues. V shed 1 base and J shed 1 base, with 2 bases lying between them. Germline lookup yields CDR1 SEHNR and CDR2 FQNEAQ (reference sequence). The CDR3 nucleotides read TGTGCCAGCAGCTTAGGGTCCTACGAGCAGTACTTC. Its protein product is CASSLGSYEQYF.

This clone was found once. The chain links TRBV11-2 to TRBJ2-7, with a weak D call TRBD1 (6 bases). This CDR3 region has 13 residues. Germline CDR1 is SGHAT and CDR2 is FQNNGV. The germline V and J ends were trimmed by 5 bases and 7 bases, with 15 bases remaining between them. CDR3 protein: CASSPGTRTEQYF. The CDR3 DNA reads as TGTGCCAGCAGCCCCGGGACACGGACTGAGCAGTACTTC.

This chain connects TRBV11-1 to TRBJ2-7; no reliable D call. CDR1 is SGHAT, CDR2 FQDESV, per germline (reference sequence). The CDR3 totals 14 residues. V lost 1 base to trimming and J lost 2 bases, with 9 bases between them. CDR3 coding DNA: TGTGCCAGCAGCTTAGGAGGCAGTACCTACGAGCAGTACTTC. Encoded protein: CASSLGGSTYEQYF.

This chain connects TRBV6-1 to TRBJ2-7, with 9 bases that match TRBD1. Germline V gene lookup returns CDR1 MNHNS and CDR2 SASEGT. The CDR3 loop spans 15 amino acids. V shed 5 bases, J shed 5 bases, and the junction held 10 bases outside the gene matches. The CDR3 loop is CASSMVDRGVHEQYF. In nucleotides, the CDR3 is TGTGCCAGCAGTATGGTCGACAGGGGGGTCCACGAGCAGTACTTC.

This rearrangement joins TRBV15 to TRBJ2-3, with TRBD1 matching over 8 bases. Germline CDR1 and CDR2: LNHNV and YYDKDF (reference sequence). CDR3 length: 15 residues. Losses at the gene ends were 2 bases for V and 2 bases for J; bases not matched to a gene: 3. The CDR3 region has the DNA TGTGCCACCAGCAGACAGGACAGGGCCACAGATACGCAGTATTTT. Its translation is CATSRQDRATDTQYF.

The chain couples TRBV19 to TRBJ1-1, with 9 nucleotides matching TRBD1. Germline lookup yields CDR1 LNHDA and CDR2 SQIVND (reference sequence). V shed 1 base, J shed 6 bases, and the junction held 9 bases outside the gene matches. The CDR3 spans 16 residues. CDR3 loop: CASSIVGTGWESEAFF. CDR3 coding DNA: TGTGCCAGTAGTATAGTTGGGACAGGGTGGGAGTCTGAAGCTTTCTTT.

V gene TRBV7-3 combines with J gene TRBJ2-7; the D is unclear. The ends were cut back, 1 base at V and 3 bases at J, with 4 bases in the middle. Germline CDR1 SGHTA, CDR2 FQGTGA. The CDR3 runs to 12 residues. The CDR3 here is CASSLNGYEQYF. Here the CDR3 DNA reads TGTGCCAGCAGCTTAAACGGCTACGAGCAGTACTTC.

The V and J genes are TRBV5-1 and TRBJ2-7, with D tentatively TRBD2 (5 bases). CDR3 length: 15 amino acids. V was trimmed by 3 bases and J by 0 bases, leaving 13 bases between them. Per the germline V gene, CDR1 is SGHRS and CDR2 is YFSETQ. The chain's CDR3 is CASSSLDSYSYEQYF. CDR3 sequence (DNA): TGCGCCAGCAGCTCGCTGGACTCTTACTCCTACGAGCAGTACTTC.

The chain employs TRBV19 and TRBJ2-7; 9 nucleotides match TRBD2. The CDR3 is made up of 15 amino acids. CDR1 LNHDA and CDR2 SQIVND come from the germline V gene (reference sequence). V trimming: 5 bases; J trimming: 0 bases; junction bases outside the gene matches: 5. For the CDR3, the DNA is TGTGCCAGTAGTCCCATAGCGGGGGTCTCCTACGAGCAGTACTTC. This gives the protein CASSPIAGVSYEQYF.

This chain links TRBV14 with TRBJ2-1, with 14 positions matching TRBD2. The CDR3 sequence is 16 residues long. V lost 4 bases to trimming and J lost 9 bases; unmatched junction nucleotides: 8. The germline CDR1 and CDR2 sequences are SGHDN and FVKESK. Here the CDR3 reads CASSPRLAGGPGEQFF. In DNA form, the CDR3 reads TGTGCCAGCAGCCCCCGACTAGCGGGGGGGCCTGGTGAGCAGTTCTTC.

This chain connects TRBV9 to TRBJ2-7, with D possibly being TRBD2 (5 bases). Germline-derived CDR1 and CDR2 are SGDLS and YYNGEE. V lost 3 bases to trimming and J lost 1 base, with 14 bases between them. This CDR3 contains 15 residues. CDR3 bases: TGTGCCAGCAGCGCGGCAGGAGGCCAATCCTACGAGCAGTACTTC. Amino acids: CASSAAGGQSYEQYF.

The chain couples TRBV9 to TRBJ2-3, with unresolved D. Trimming left V 3 bases short and J 3 bases short, with 11 bases between. CDR1 and CDR2 (germline): SGDLS, YYNGEE. The CDR3 runs to 14 residues. CDR3 DNA: TGTGCCAGCAGCGGATCAAGTTTAACAGATACGCAGTATTTT. Protein product: CASSGSSLTDTQYF. The full variable domain, in which reference TRBV9 and TRBJ2-3 provide the parts outside the CDR3, is DSGVTQTPKHLITATGQRVTLRCSPRSGDLSVYWYQQSLDQGLQFLIQYYNGEERAKGNILERFSAQQFPDLHSELNLSSLELGDSALYFCASSGSSLTDTQYFGPGTRLTVL.

The chain links TRBV6-1 to TRBJ2-5; D perhaps matches TRBD2 (6 bases). Gene TRBJ2-7 matches the end of the DNA better, so the J call may be wrong. The germline gives CDR1 MNHNS, CDR2 SASEGT. The CDR3 totals 14 residues. The CDR3 DNA sequence: TGTGCCAGCAGTGAAGCAGTGCAGGGAGGCGAGCAGTACTTC. Translated, it gives CASSEAVQGGEQYF.

In nucleotides, the CDR3 is TGCAGCGTTGGGGAGGACACCGGGGAGCTGTTTTTT. Protein: CSVGEDTGELFF. The chain joins TRBV29-1 to TRBJ2-2; D perhaps matches TRBD2 (6 bases). CDR1 is SQVTM, CDR2 ANQGSEA, per germline. The CDR3 contains 12 residues. The V end lost 4 bases, the J end lost 3 bases, and 6 bases lay between the germline ends.

The chain employs TRBV5-5 and TRBJ1-3; 7 nucleotides align to TRBD1. With V trimmed by 0 bases and J by 2 bases, 2 bases remained unmatched. CDR1 is SGHKS, CDR2 YYEKEE, per germline (reference sequence). CDR3 length: 15 amino acids. The CDR3 here is CASSLDRGAGNTIYF. In nucleotides, the CDR3 is TGTGCCAGCAGCTTGGACAGGGGTGCTGGAAACACCATATATTTT.

This rearrangement joins TRBV14 to TRBJ1-1; D is possibly TRBD1 (6 bases). The ends were cut back, 0 bases at V and 0 bases at J, with 8 bases in the middle. The germline gives CDR1 SGHDN, CDR2 FVKESK. The CDR3 is 15 amino acids. The CDR3 nucleotides are TGTGCCAGCAGCCAAGAAACAGGGTTGAACACTGAAGCTTTCTTT. Protein sequence: CASSQETGLNTEAFF.

In its sample, this clone was seen once. V and J are TRBV27 and TRBJ2-1; tentatively, D is TRBD2 (8 bases). Germline V lookup: CDR1 MNHEY, CDR2 SMNVEV (reference sequence). Trimming pared 8 bases from V and 8 bases from J, leaving 19 bases between. The CDR3 length is 14 residues. CDR3 sequence (DNA): TGTGCCAGCTCCAGGGGGACTAGTATGGATGAGCAGTTCTTC. Translating gives CASSRGTSMDEQFF.

This sequence joins TRBV14 and TRBJ2-5; possibly TRBD1 or TRBD2 for D (5 bases each). Germline CDR1 is SGHDN and CDR2 is FVKESK. The V gene lost 1 base and the J gene lost 5 bases, with 14 bases spanning the gap. The CDR3 totals 15 residues. CDR3 in amino acids: CASSQVWPGRETQYF. In DNA form, the CDR3 reads TGTGCCAGCAGCCAAGTGTGGCCGGGGCGGGAGACCCAGTACTTC.

This clone was observed a single time. The same CDR3 arises from other DNA sequences in this sample as well. The J gene is TRBJ2-7, the V gene TRBV28; 10 bases align to TRBD2. CDR3 size: 14 residues. Trimming cost V 7 bases and J 5 bases; bases outside gene matches: 8. In germline, CDR1 is MDHEN, CDR2 SYDVKM. DNA for the CDR3: TGTGCCAGCACTGGACTAGCGGAAATTAACGAGCAGTACTTC. This encodes CASTGLAEINEQYF.

The V gene is TRBV9, the J gene TRBJ2-1; D is ambiguous. The CDR3 has 15 amino acids. V shed 0 bases and J shed 7 bases, with 14 bases lying between them. Germline V gene sequence: CDR1 SGDLS, CDR2 YYNGEE. CDR3 sequence: CASSVADGFGNEQFF. The CDR3 DNA is TGTGCCAGCAGCGTAGCGGACGGGTTCGGTAATGAGCAGTTCTTC.

The chain recombines TRBV18 with TRBJ2-2; D not resolved. This CDR3 has 15 amino acids. The germline V gene has CDR1 KGHSH and CDR2 LQKENI. The germline V and J ends were trimmed by 3 bases and 2 bases, with 10 bases remaining between them. CDR3 amino acids: CASSPLGANTGELFF. Written as DNA, the CDR3 is TGTGCCAGCTCACCCCTGGGCGCAAACACCGGGGAGCTGTTTTTT. Variable domain in full (rest from reference TRBV18 and TRBJ2-2): NAGVMQNPRHLVRRRGQEARLRCSPMKGHSHVYWYRQLPEEGLKFMVYLQKENIIDESGMPKERFSAEFPKEGPSILRIQQVVRGDSAAYFCASSPLGANTGELFFGEGSRLTVL.